Shown below are 25 T cell receptor beta chains from a single sample sequenced in a study of cytomegalovirus exposure and HLA in healthy donors. PCR was performed using 60 Vbeta and 13 Jbeta primers. This table comes from immunoSEQ multiplex PCR, and its TCRdb copy is limited to in-frame clones, with some not included. The sample has around 100,000 clones, approximately 80% seen once. Material: PBMCs. These receptors were taken from a woman under 30 in good health and CMV-seronegative.

This chain uses TRBV30 with TRBJ1-2; D is undetermined. This CDR3 region has 14 residues. Per the germline V gene, CDR1 is GTSNPN and CDR2 is SVGIG (reference sequence). The germline V and J ends were trimmed by 1 base and 4 bases, with 13 bases remaining between them. CDR3: CAWSGLIPSYGYTF. In nucleotides, the CDR3 is TGTGCCTGGAGTGGACTCATCCCTTCCTATGGCTACACCTTC.

This chain connects TRBV5-4 to TRBJ2-7; 7 bases agree with TRBD1. Germline-derived CDR1 and CDR2 are SGHNT and YYREEE (reference sequence). The V segment lost 0 bases and the J segment 1 base; nucleotides outside the gene matches: 7. This CDR3 comprises 16 residues. The CDR3 loop is CASSLDGQASSYEQYF. DNA for the CDR3: TGTGCCAGCAGCTTGGACGGACAGGCCTCTTCCTACGAGCAGTACTTC.

This rearrangement joins TRBV21-1 to TRBJ1-1. TRBV21-1 is flagged as a pseudogene. The CDR3 is made up of 15 amino acids. The CDR3 sequence: CASSKLRQMNTEAFF. The CDR3 bases are TGTGCCAGCAGCAAATTGCGGCAGATGAACACTGAAGCTTTCTTT.

This chain joins TRBV19 and TRBJ1-2, with D possibly TRBD1 on 5 matching bases. The V gene lost 4 bases and the J gene lost 6 bases, with 15 bases spanning the gap. Germline V gene sequence: CDR1 LNHDA, CDR2 SQIVND (reference sequence). This CDR3 is built from 14 residues. CDR3 coding DNA: TGTGCCAGTAGTACGACCGGGGGAGGGAATGGCTACACCTTC. Translating it yields CASSTTGGGNGYTF.

This chain links TRBV4-1 with TRBJ1-3; 7 bases match TRBD1. With 2 bases clipped from V and 2 bases from J, the junction kept 12 bases outside the gene matches. Germline-derived CDR1 and CDR2 are MGHRA and YSYEKL. This CDR3 is 18 amino acids long. The CDR3 reads CASSQNTLQGRTGNTIYF. DNA of the CDR3: TGCGCCAGCAGCCAAAACACCCTACAGGGGAGAACTGGAAACACCATATATTTT.

The V call is TRBV5-4, the J call TRBJ1-1; the D is unclear. Germline-derived CDR1 and CDR2 are SGHNT and YYREEE (reference sequence). V was trimmed by 10 bases and J by 4 bases, leaving 14 bases between them. The CDR3 runs to 12 residues. The CDR3 region is CAYFGVGTEAFF. CDR3 coding DNA: TGTGCCTACTTCGGGGTGGGCACTGAAGCTTTCTTT.

The chain carries TRBV28 and TRBJ1-5; 9 nucleotides align to TRBD1. The V and J ends lost 10 bases and 7 bases, in that order; junction bases with no gene match: 11. There are 14 residues in the CDR3. Germline loops: CDR1 MDHEN, CDR2 SYDVKM. Here the CDR3 DNA reads TGTGCCACCAGATCGGGGACAGGGATCCAGCCCCAGCATTTT. Translated: CATRSGTGIQPQHF.

The chain joins TRBV5-1 to TRBJ1-2; the D is unclear. This CDR3 is 16 amino acids long. V was clipped by 2 bases and J by 2 bases, with 16 bases between them. CDR1 is SGHRS, CDR2 YFSETQ, per germline. For the CDR3, the DNA is TGCGCCAGCAGCTTTGGGAGCGATCGGACCAACTATGGCTACACCTTC. Residues: CASSFGSDRTNYGYTF.

The chain uses TRBV20-1 and TRBJ1-2, with D unresolved. CDR3 length: 11 amino acids. Germline loops: CDR1 DFQATT, CDR2 SNEGSKA (reference sequence). Between the trimmed V and J ends, which lost 6 bases and 4 bases, there was a span of 9 bases. This CDR3 reads CSALNLYGYTF. CDR3 DNA: TGCAGTGCCCTAAACCTCTATGGCTACACCTTC.

About this clone itself: At the DNA level, this CDR3 is encoded by other sequences in the same sample as well. This chain joins TRBV30 and TRBJ2-3; TRBD1 aligns across 7 bases. The germline V gene has CDR1 GTSNPN and CDR2 SVGIG (reference sequence). This CDR3 comprises 16 residues. Germline trimming cut 2 bases from V and 6 bases from J; bases unmatched to any gene: 14. CDR3 nucleotide sequence: TGTGCCTGGAGTCCCGTGACAGGGTTCTTTTCGGATACGCAGTATTTT. It specifies CAWSPVTGFFSDTQYF.

The chain employs TRBV7-8 and TRBJ2-3; 7 bases are shared with TRBD1. The CDR3 is made up of 16 amino acids. Germline CDR1 reads SGHVS; CDR2 reads FQNEAQ. Trimming cost V 4 bases and J 2 bases; bases outside gene matches: 9. The CDR3, as DNA: TGTGCCAGCAGCTCAACTAGGGGGCTATACACAGATACGCAGTATTTT. Protein: CASSSTRGLYTDTQYF. Variable domain in full (rest from reference TRBV7-8 and TRBJ2-3): GAGVSQSPRYKVAKRGQDVALRCDPISGHVSLFWYQQALGQGPEFLTYFQNEAQLDKSGLPSDRFFAERPEGSVSTLKIQRTQQEDSAVYLCASSSTRGLYTDTQYFGPGTRLTVL.

The chain employs TRBV7-9 and TRBJ2-2; 9 bases line up with TRBD1. Germline CDR1 reads SEHNR; CDR2 reads FQNEAQ (reference sequence). The length of the CDR3 is 14 residues. J was trimmed by 5 bases and V by 7 bases; bases with no gene match: 5. Here the CDR3 reads CASTTGGDTGELFF. In nucleotides, the CDR3 is TGTGCCAGCACAACAGGGGGCGATACCGGGGAGCTGTTTTTT.

This clone was observed a handful of times. This sequence joins TRBV6-1 and TRBJ1-1, with TRBD1 as a possible D gene (6 bases). V lost 11 bases, J lost 5 bases, and 18 bases lay in between. Germline lookup yields CDR1 MNHNS and CDR2 SASEGT. The CDR3 is 13 residues long. CDR3 protein: CAADREGGTEAFF. In nucleotides, the CDR3 is TGTGCCGCGGATCGGGAGGGGGGAACTGAAGCTTTCTTT.

The chain carries TRBV5-4 and TRBJ1-5; 7 bases fit TRBD1. The ends lost 2 bases at V and 2 bases at J; junction bases unmatched: 7. Germline V gene lookup returns CDR1 SGHNT and CDR2 YYREEE (reference sequence). The length of the CDR3 is 16 residues. The DNA for the CDR3 is TGTGCCAGCAGCTTTTTCACAGGGGAAGGCAATCAGCCCCAGCATTTT. Translating it yields CASSFFTGEGNQPQHF.

This clone appeared a single time. The chain couples TRBV4-1 to TRBJ2-7, with TRBD2 as a possible D gene (5 bases). The CDR3 is made up of 15 amino acids. Trimming took off 0 bases at V and 1 base at J, with 10 bases between the two ends. CDR1 is MGHRA and CDR2 is YSYEKL in the germline V gene. CDR3 in amino acids: CASSQDAGESYEQYF. The CDR3 nucleotides are TGCGCCAGCAGCCAAGATGCGGGCGAATCCTACGAGCAGTACTTC.

The V call is TRBV11-3, the J call TRBJ2-1, with a weak D call TRBD2 (5 bases). The V gene lost 4 bases and the J gene lost 7 bases, with 14 bases spanning the gap. This CDR3 has 14 residues. Germline CDR1 SGHNT, CDR2 YENEEA. The CDR3 sequence: CASSSLDLRNEQFF. In DNA, the CDR3 is TGTGCCAGCAGCTCCCTGGACTTAAGGAATGAGCAGTTCTTC.

The J gene is TRBJ1-2, the V gene TRBV11-3, with TRBD1 matching over 9 bases. The CDR3 runs to 13 residues. In germline, CDR1 is SGHNT, CDR2 YENEEA. V shed 3 bases and J 7 bases; nucleotides not matched to a gene: 3. Here the CDR3 DNA reads TGTGCCAGCAGCTTGGACAGGGGAGTTGGCTACACCTTC. This sequence encodes CASSLDRGVGYTF.

This chain connects TRBV27 to TRBJ2-1; 9 bases are a match to TRBD2. The CDR3 is 17 amino acids. J lost 7 bases, V lost 5 bases, and 15 bases had no gene match. Germline-derived CDR1 and CDR2 are MNHEY and SMNVEV (reference sequence). CDR3 coding DNA: TGTGCCAGCAGTCCGCGACTAGCGGAAAACCCAAAGAATGAGCAGTTCTTC. Amino acids: CASSPRLAENPKNEQFF.

This rearrangement joins TRBV5-4 to TRBJ2-3; D possibly corresponds to TRBD2 (5 bases). This CDR3 contains 17 residues. Deletions cut 4 bases from V and 0 bases from J, with 18 bases between. From germline, CDR1 is SGHNT and CDR2 YYREEE (reference sequence). The CDR3 DNA reads TGTGCCAGCAGCCCGGGGTTAGCATCCCCTAGCACAGATACGCAGTATTTT. It translates to CASSPGLASPSTDTQYF.

DNA of the CDR3: TGTGCCAGCAGCCCCCAGCGGAATGAGCAGTTCTTC. This codes for CASSPQRNEQFF. The chain combines TRBV9 with TRBJ2-1; D may be TRBD2 (5 bases). From germline, CDR1 is SGDLS and CDR2 YYNGEE. Trimming took off 4 bases at V and 7 bases at J, with 9 bases between the two ends. CDR3 length equals 12 residues. The full variable domain, completed using reference TRBV9 and TRBJ2-1, is DSGVTQTPKHLITATGQRVTLRCSPRSGDLSVYWYQQSLDQGLQFLIQYYNGEERAKGNILERFSAQQFPDLHSELNLSSLELGDSALYFCASSPQRNEQFFGPGTRLTVL.

V gene TRBV2 combines with J gene TRBJ1-2; 7 bases are shared with TRBD1. V dropped 6 bases and J dropped 3; count of bases not matched to a gene: 7. This CDR3 is built from 14 residues. The germline V gene has CDR1 SNHLY and CDR2 FYNNEI. DNA of the CDR3: TGTGCCAGCAGCGATAACAGGGGACACTATGGCTACACCTTC. It is translated as CASSDNRGHYGYTF.

V usage is TRBV4-3 and J usage is TRBJ1-4, with D unclear. This CDR3 contains 13 residues. CDR1 is LGHNA, CDR2 YSLEER, per germline. Trimming shortened V by 0 bases and J by 10 bases, and 9 bases separated the two germline ends. The CDR3 DNA is TGCGCCAGCAGCCAAGATCCCCGGAGAAAACTGTTTTTT. Amino acids: CASSQDPRRKLFF.

V and J are TRBV11-3 and TRBJ2-1, with TRBD2 matching over 8 bases. J lost 6 bases, V lost 5 bases, and 12 bases had no gene match. The CDR3 sequence is 16 residues long. Looked up from germline, CDR1 is SGHNT and CDR2 is YENEEA. The CDR3: CASSPGVAGGLNEQFF. Written as DNA, the CDR3 is TGTGCCAGCAGCCCCGGGGTGGCGGGAGGTCTCAATGAGCAGTTCTTC. Drawing the rest from reference TRBV11-3 and TRBJ2-1, the complete variable domain is EAGVVQSPRYKIIEKKQPVAFWCNPISGHNTLYWYLQNLGQGPELLIRYENEEAVDDSQLPKDRFSAERLKGVDSTLKIQPAELGDSAVYLCASSPGVAGGLNEQFFGPGTRLTVL.

This chain joins TRBV6-5 and TRBJ2-3; the D gene is possibly TRBD2 (6 bases). Deletions cut 0 bases from V and 5 bases from J, with 9 bases between. This CDR3 spans 14 amino acids. The germline gives CDR1 MNHEY, CDR2 SVGAGI. CDR3 sequence reads: CASSYSGEEDTQYF. The CDR3 DNA reads as TGTGCCAGCAGTTACTCGGGGGAGGAAGATACGCAGTATTTT.

This sequence joins TRBV19 and TRBJ2-3; D perhaps matches TRBD1 (5 bases). The V gene lost 8 bases and the J gene lost 5 bases, with 11 bases spanning the gap. In germline, CDR1 is LNHDA, CDR2 SQIVND (reference sequence). This CDR3 is 12 amino acids long. The CDR3 nucleotides read TGTGCCAGTGGCCCCCAGGGAGATACGCAGTATTTT. The encoded protein is CASGPQGDTQYF.